Following are 14 T cell receptor beta chains from one sample sequenced in a study of T cells in Graves' hyperthyroidism and ophthalmopathy. TCR beta CDR3 sequences were amplified from RNA transcripts. During a first-round RT-PCR of the TCR CDR3, the HTBI primer set was used. TCRdb re-derived calls from the multiplex PCR reads in MiXCR, one entry per CDR3 protein. The table lists approximately 400,000 distinct CDR3 sequences, 25% of them singletons. The sequencing input was blood. Receptors originate from a man between 50 and 59 years old with Graves' hyperthyroidism.

In its sample, this clonotype was seen many times. V usage is TRBV2 and J usage is TRBJ2-3; D not certain. The CDR3 consists of 11 residues. CDR1 is SNHLY and CDR2 is FYNNEI in the germline V gene. Trimming removed 3 bases at V and 6 bases at J, with 4 bases between. CDR3 DNA: TGTGCCAGCAGTGAGGCCGATACGCAGTATTTT. Encoded protein: CASSEADTQYF. Looking up the rest from reference TRBV2 and TRBJ2-3 gives the full variable domain: EPEVTQTPSHQVTQMGQEVILRCVPISNHLYFYWYRQILGQKVEFLVSFYNNEISEKSEIFDDQFSVERPDGSNFTLKIRSTKLEDSAMYFCASSEADTQYFGPGTRLTVL.

The chain employs TRBV7-9 and TRBJ1-6; D gene uncertain. CDR3 size: 16 residues. Per the germline V gene, CDR1 is SEHNR and CDR2 is FQNEAQ (reference sequence). Trimming took 5 bases from V and 0 from J, leaving 11 bases between them. The CDR3 here is CASSPSESSYNSPLHF. The CDR3 coding sequence is TGTGCCAGCAGCCCTTCCGAGAGCTCCTATAATTCACCCCTCCACTTT. Full variable domain (missing parts from reference TRBV7-9 and TRBJ1-6): DTGVSQNPRHKITKRGQNVTFRCDPISEHNRLYWYRQTLGQGPEFLTYFQNEAQLEKSRLLSDRFSAERPKGSFSTLEIQRTEQGDSAMYLCASSPSESSYNSPLHFGNGTRLTVT.

This clonotype was observed a few times. The V call is TRBV13, the J call TRBJ2-7; D not resolved. The length of the CDR3 is 13 residues. V was pared by 6 bases and J by 2 bases, with 11 bases between. Germline V gene sequence: CDR1 PRHDT, CDR2 FYEKMQ (reference sequence). CDR3 sequence: CASRTTETYEQYF. The CDR3 coding sequence is TGTGCCAGCAGGACGACGGAGACCTACGAGCAGTACTTC.

The V gene is TRBV5-1, the J gene TRBJ2-5; no firm D call. Germline CDR1 SGHRS, CDR2 YFSETQ. This CDR3 is built from 13 residues. Trimming shortened V by 5 bases and J by 2 bases, and 10 bases separated the two germline ends. The CDR3 nucleotides read TGCGCCAGCAGTCGGACGGAACAAGAGACCCAGTACTTC. Protein product: CASSRTEQETQYF.

Comment on this clonotype: One end of the junction fails to match germline, which may point to a read error. The J gene is TRBJ2-5, the V gene TRBV15, with 8 bases identical to TRBD1. This CDR3 contains 15 residues. CDR1 is LNHNV, CDR2 YYDKDF, per germline (reference sequence). The CDR3 DNA reads as TGTACCACCAGCAGGACAGGGACACCCCAAGAGACCCAGTACTTC. Translating it yields CTTSRTGTPQETQYF.

The V call is TRBV3-1, the J call TRBJ1-2, with a possible D match to TRBD1 (6 bases). V was trimmed by 1 base and J by 8 bases, leaving 17 bases between them. Germline-derived CDR1 and CDR2 are LGHDT and YNNKEL (reference sequence). CDR3 length: 15 amino acids. The CDR3 is CASSQGRSGANGYTF. The CDR3 nucleotides read TGTGCCAGCAGCCAAGGTCGGTCGGGGGCGAACGGCTACACCTTC.

J is TRBJ2-1 and V is TRBV12-3 or TRBV12-4; 7 bases align to TRBD1. The CDR3 has 13 residues. The V and J ends lost 4 bases and 8 bases, in that order; junction bases with no gene match: 5. Here the CDR3 reads CASSSSDRDEQFF. As DNA, the CDR3 is TGTGCCAGCAGTTCCTCCGACAGGGATGAGCAGTTCTTC.

The genes are TRBV2 and TRBJ2-7, with 11 bases matching TRBD2. With V trimmed by 3 bases and J by 1 base, 14 bases remained unmatched. CDR3 length: 19 residues. The germline gives CDR1 SNHLY, CDR2 FYNNEI. The CDR3: CASSDLSGTSGGGSYEQYF. The CDR3 coding sequence is TGTGCCAGCAGTGATTTAAGCGGGACTAGCGGAGGGGGTTCCTACGAGCAGTACTTC.

To note about this clonotype: One junction end disagrees with the germline gene, perhaps due to a read error. The V gene is TRBV27, the J gene TRBJ2-7, with TRBD2 identical over 7 bases. Looked up from germline, CDR1 is MNHEY and CDR2 is SMNVEV (reference sequence). CDR3 length equals 14 residues. CDR3 DNA sequence: TGTGCCAGCAGCCCCCAGCGGGACCACTACAAGCAGTACTTC. Amino acids: CASSPQRDHYKQYF.

This clonotype turned up a few times. The chain combines TRBV28 with TRBJ2-1, with 14 bases aligning to TRBD2. The CDR3 loop spans 19 amino acids. Germline CDR1 MDHEN, CDR2 SYDVKM. Trimming cost V 3 bases and J 1 base; bases outside gene matches: 8. The chain's CDR3 is CASSFPRTSGRRSYNEQFF. Here the CDR3 DNA reads TGTGCCAGCAGTTTCCCTCGGACTAGCGGGAGGCGGTCCTACAATGAGCAGTTCTTC.

This clonotype occurred a few times. The chain links TRBV24-1 to TRBJ1-2; D perhaps matches TRBD1 (5 bases). Trimming took off 1 base at V and 8 bases at J, with 22 bases between the two ends. The CDR3 sequence is 17 residues long. Germline CDR1 reads KGHDR; CDR2 reads SFDVKD. Here the CDR3 DNA reads TGTGCCACCAGTGATTTCGGGGCGGGGTCAGGTGGTAAGGGCTACACCTTC. This sequence encodes CATSDFGAGSGGKGYTF.

CDR3 protein: CASSQSDRSHTF. As DNA, the CDR3 is TGTGCCAGCAGCCAGTCGGACAGGAGCCACACCTTC. The chain combines TRBV3-1 with TRBJ1-2; 7 bases are shared with TRBD1. The germline CDR1 and CDR2 sequences are LGHDT and YNNKEL (reference sequence). V lost 3 bases and J lost 12; bases outside the gene matches: 7. The CDR3 extends over 12 amino acids.

This clonotype showed up just a few times. The chain uses TRBV7-9 and TRBJ2-3; no firm D call. Germline CDR1 is SEHNR and CDR2 is FQNEAQ (reference sequence). The V end was cut by 0 bases, the J end by 6 bases, with 7 bases between. This CDR3 contains 13 residues. In nucleotides, the CDR3 is TGTGCCAGCAGCTTAGCGACGAGTGATACGCAGTATTTT. This sequence encodes CASSLATSDTQYF.

The rearrangement uses TRBV20-1 and TRBJ2-7, with TRBD2 identical over 8 bases. V dropped 5 bases and J dropped 6; count of bases not matched to a gene: 12. Germline values: CDR1 DFQATT, CDR2 SNEGSKA (reference sequence). There are 14 residues in the CDR3. CDR3 nucleotide sequence: TGCAGTGCTGGTTTACGGGGGGGAGGTTTCGAGCAGTACTTC. Encoded protein: CSAGLRGGGFEQYF.